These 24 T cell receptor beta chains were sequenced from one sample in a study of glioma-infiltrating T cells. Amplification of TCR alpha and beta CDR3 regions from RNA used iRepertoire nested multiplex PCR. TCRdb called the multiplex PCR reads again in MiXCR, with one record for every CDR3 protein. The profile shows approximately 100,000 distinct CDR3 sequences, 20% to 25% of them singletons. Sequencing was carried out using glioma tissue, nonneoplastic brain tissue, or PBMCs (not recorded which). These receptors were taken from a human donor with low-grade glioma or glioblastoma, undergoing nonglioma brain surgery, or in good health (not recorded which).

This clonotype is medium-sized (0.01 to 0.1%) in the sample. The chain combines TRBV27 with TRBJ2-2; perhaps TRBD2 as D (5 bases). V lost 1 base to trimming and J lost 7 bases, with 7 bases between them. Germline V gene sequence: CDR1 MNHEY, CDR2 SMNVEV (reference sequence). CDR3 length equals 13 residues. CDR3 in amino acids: CASSLFRDGELFF. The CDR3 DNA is TGTGCCAGCAGTTTATTTCGGGACGGGGAGCTGTTTTTT.

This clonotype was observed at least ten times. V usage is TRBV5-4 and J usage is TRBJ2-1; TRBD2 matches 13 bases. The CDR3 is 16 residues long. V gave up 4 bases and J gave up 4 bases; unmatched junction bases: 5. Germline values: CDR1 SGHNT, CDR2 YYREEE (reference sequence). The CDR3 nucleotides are TGTGCCAGCAGCGCGACTAGCGGGGGGTTGTACAATGAGCAGTTCTTC. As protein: CASSATSGGLYNEQFF.

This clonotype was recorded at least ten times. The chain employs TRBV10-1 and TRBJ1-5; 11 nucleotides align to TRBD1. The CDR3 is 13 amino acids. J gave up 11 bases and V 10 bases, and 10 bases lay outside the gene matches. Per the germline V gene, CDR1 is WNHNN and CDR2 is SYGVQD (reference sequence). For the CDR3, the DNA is TGCGCCATCCCGGACAGGGGGCTTCCAGCCCAGCATTTT. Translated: CAIPDRGLPAQHF.

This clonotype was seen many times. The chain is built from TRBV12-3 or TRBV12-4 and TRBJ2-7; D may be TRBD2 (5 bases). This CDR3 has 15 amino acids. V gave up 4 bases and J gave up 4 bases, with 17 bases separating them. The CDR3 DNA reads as TGTGCCAGCAGTTCCCGGACTGGGCCCGAGTACGAGCAGTACTTC. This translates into CASSSRTGPEYEQYF.

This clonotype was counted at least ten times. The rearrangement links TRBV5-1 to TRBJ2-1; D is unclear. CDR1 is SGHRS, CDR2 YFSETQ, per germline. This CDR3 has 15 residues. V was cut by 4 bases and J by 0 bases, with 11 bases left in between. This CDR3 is CASSRRQSSYNEQFF. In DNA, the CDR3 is TGCGCCAGCAGCCGACGGCAGAGCTCCTACAATGAGCAGTTCTTC.

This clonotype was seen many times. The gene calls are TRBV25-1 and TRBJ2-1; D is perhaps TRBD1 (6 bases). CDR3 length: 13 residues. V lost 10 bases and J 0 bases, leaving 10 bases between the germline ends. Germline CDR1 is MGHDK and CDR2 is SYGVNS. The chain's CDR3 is CATQGSSYNEQFF. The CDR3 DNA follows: TGTGCCACACAGGGATCCTCCTACAATGAGCAGTTCTTC.

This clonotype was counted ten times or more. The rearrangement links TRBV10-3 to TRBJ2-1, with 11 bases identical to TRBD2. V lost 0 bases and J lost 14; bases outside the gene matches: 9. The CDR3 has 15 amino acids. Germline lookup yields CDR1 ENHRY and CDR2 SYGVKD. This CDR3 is CAISESSGRAKNKFF. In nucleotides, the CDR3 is TGTGCCATCAGTGAGTCTAGCGGGAGGGCCAAGAATAAGTTCTTC.

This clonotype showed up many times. The CDR3 DNA reads as TGTGCCAGCAGTTACTCGATTATAGCGTTAGTAAATGGCTACACCTTC. Amino acids: CASSYSIIALVNGYTF. V and J are TRBV6-6 and TRBJ1-2; D is unresolved. Germline CDR1 reads MNHNY; CDR2 reads SVGAGI (reference sequence). Deletions cut 0 bases from V and 6 bases from J, with 17 bases between. The CDR3 covers 16 residues.

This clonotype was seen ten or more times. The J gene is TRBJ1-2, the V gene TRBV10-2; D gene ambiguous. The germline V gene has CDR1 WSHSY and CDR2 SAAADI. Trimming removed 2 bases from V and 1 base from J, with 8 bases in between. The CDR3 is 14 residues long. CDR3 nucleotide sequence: TGCGCCAGCAGTGAGAGCGGACTTAACTATGGCTACACCTTC. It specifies CASSESGLNYGYTF.

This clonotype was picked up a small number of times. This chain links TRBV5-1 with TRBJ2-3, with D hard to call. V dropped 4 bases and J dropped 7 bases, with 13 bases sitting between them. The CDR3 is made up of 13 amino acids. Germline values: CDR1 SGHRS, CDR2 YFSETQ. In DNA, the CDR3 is TGCGCCAGCAGCCTGGACCAGAGGCATACGCAGTATTTT. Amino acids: CASSLDQRHTQYF.

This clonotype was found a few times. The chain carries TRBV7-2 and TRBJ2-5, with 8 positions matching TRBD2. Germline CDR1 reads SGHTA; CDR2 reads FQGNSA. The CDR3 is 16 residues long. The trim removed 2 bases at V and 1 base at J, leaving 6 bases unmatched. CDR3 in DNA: TGTGCCAGCAGCTTAACGGCGGGGGGCCCCCAAGAGACCCAGTACTTC. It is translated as CASSLTAGGPQETQYF.

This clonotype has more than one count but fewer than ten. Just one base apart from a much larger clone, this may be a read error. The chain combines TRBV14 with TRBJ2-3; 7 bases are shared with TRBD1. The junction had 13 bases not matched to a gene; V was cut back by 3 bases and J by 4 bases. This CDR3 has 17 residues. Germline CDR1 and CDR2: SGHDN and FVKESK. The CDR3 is CASSQQTGSCTPDTQYF. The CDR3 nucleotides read TGTGCCAGCAGCCAGCAGACAGGGTCGTGCACCCCAGATACGCAGTATTTT. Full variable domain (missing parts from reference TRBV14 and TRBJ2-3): EAGVTQFPSHSVIEKGQTVTLRCDPISGHDNLYWYRRVMGKEIKFLLHFVKESKQDESGMPNNRFLAERTGGTYSTLKVQPAELEDSGVYFCASSQQTGSCTPDTQYFGPGTRLTVL.

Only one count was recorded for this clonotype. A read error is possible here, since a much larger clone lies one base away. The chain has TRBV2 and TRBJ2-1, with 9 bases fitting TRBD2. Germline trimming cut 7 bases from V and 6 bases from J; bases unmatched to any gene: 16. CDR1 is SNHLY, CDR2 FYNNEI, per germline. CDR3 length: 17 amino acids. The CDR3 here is CASNFGNSGRKGNEQFF. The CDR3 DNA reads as TGTGCCAGCAACTTCGGGAATAGCGGGAGAAAAGGCAATGAGCAGTTCTTC.

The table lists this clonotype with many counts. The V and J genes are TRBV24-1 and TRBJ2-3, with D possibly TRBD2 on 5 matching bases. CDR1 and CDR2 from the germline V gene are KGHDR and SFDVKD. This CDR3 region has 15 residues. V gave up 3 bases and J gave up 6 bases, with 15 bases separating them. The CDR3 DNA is TGTGCCACCAGTGATCCCGGGATCAACGAGGATACGCAGTATTTT. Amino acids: CATSDPGINEDTQYF.

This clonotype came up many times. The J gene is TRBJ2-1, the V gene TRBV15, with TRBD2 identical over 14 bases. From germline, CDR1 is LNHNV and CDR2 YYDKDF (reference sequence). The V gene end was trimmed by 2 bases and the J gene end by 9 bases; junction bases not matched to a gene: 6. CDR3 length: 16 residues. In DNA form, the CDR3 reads TGTGCCACCAGCAGACGCATGGGACTAGCGGGAGCTGAGCAGTTCTTC. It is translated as CATSRRMGLAGAEQFF.

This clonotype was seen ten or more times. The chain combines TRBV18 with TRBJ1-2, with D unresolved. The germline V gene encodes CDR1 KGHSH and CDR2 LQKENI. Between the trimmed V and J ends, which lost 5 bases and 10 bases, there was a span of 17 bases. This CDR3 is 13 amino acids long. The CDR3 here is CASSEKVVRDYTF. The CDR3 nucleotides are TGTGCCAGCTCAGAGAAGGTAGTTCGAGACTACACCTTC.

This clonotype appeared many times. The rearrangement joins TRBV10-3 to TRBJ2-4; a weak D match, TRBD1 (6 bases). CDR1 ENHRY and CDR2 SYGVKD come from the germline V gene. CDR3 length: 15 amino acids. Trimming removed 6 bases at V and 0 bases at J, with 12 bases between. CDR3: CAISPGTLAKNIQYF. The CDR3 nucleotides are TGTGCCATCAGCCCGGGGACATTAGCCAAAAACATTCAGTACTTC.

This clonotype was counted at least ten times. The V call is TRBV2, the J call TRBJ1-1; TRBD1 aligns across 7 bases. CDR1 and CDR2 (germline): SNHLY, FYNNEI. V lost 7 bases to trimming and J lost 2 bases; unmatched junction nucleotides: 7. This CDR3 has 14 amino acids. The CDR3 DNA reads TGTGCCAGCATTAAACAGGGGATCAACACTGAAGCTTTCTTT. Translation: CASIKQGINTEAFF.

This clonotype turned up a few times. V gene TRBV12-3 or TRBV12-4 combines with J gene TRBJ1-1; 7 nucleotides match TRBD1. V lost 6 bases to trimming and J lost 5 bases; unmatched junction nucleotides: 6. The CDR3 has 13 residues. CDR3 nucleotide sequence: TGTGCCAGCAGGAAATTACAGGGGACTGAAGCTTTCTTT. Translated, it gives CASRKLQGTEAFF.

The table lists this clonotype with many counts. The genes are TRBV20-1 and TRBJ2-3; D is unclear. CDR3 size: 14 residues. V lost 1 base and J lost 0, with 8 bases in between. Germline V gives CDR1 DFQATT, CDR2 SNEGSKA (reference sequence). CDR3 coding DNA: TGCAGTGCTAGAGTTTTCGCTAGCACAGATACGCAGTATTTT. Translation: CSARVFASTDTQYF.

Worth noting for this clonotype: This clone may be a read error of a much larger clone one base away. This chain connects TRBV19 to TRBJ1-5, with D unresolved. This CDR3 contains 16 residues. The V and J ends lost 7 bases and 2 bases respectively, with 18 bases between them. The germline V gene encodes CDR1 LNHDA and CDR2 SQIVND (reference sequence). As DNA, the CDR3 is TGTGCCAGTACCGTGGGGTCATCACCAGGCAATCAGCCCCAGCATTTT. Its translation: CASTVGSSPGNQPQHF.

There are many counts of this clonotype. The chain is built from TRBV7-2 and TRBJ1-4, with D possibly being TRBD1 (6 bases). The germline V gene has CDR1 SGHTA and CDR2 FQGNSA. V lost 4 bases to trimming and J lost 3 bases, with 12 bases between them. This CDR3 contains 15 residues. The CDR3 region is CASSSQGGANEKLFF. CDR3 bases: TGTGCCAGCAGCTCACAAGGGGGAGCTAATGAAAAACTGTTTTTT.

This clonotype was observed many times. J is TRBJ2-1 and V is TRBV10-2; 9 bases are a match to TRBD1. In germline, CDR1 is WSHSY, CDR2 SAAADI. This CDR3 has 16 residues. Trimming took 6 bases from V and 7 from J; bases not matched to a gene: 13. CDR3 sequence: CASRNPGQGGRNEQFF. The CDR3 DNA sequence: TGCGCCAGCAGAAACCCGGGACAGGGAGGAAGGAATGAGCAGTTCTTC.

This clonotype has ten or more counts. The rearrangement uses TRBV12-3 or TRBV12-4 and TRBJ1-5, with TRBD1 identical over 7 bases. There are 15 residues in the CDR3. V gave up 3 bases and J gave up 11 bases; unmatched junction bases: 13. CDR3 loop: CASSLGGGSGGAQHF. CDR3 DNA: TGTGCCAGCAGTTTGGGTGGGGGCTCAGGGGGGGCCCAGCATTTT.